The source of this T cell receptor beta chain is a study of CD8 T cells in ankylosing spondylitis. Study observations and caveats: Ankylosing spondylitis blood seemed to carry a telltale TCR beta motif made of under ten highly homologous variants.

The CDR3 runs 15 residues. V lost 7 bases to trimming and J lost 1 base, with 11 bases between them. Looked up from germline, CDR1 is SNHLY and CDR2 is FYNNEI. TCRdb fed the 5' RACE reads into MiXCR, producing one record per CDR3 protein. In the table there are about 340,000 distinct CDR3 sequences, 7% to 9% of which are singletons. In the case of this clonotype: What it binds is unknown.

The V gene is TRBV2, the J gene TRBJ2-6; D could derive from TRBD1 or TRBD2 (5 bases each). This receptor was taken from a male donor with ankylosing spondylitis. Specimen: blood, either unsorted or a sorted T cell fraction (not recorded which). CDR3 amino acids: CASTLGVSGANVLTF. The CDR3 DNA reads as TGTGCCAGCACCCTGGGGGTTTCTGGGGCCAACGTCCTGACTTTC.